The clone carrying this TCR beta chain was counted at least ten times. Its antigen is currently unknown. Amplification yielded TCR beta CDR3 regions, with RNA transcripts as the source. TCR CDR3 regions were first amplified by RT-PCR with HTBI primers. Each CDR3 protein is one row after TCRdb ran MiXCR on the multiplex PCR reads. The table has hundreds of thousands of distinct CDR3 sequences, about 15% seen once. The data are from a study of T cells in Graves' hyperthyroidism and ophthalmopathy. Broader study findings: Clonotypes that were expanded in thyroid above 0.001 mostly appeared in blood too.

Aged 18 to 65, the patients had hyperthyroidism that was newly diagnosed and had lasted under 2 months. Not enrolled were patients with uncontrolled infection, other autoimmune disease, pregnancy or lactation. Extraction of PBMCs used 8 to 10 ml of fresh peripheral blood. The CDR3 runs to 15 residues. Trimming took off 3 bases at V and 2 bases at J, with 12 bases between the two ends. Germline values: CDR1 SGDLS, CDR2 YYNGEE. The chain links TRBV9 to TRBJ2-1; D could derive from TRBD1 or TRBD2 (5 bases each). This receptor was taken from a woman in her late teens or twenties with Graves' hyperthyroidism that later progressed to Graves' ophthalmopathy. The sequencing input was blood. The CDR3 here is CASSGAGTTYNEQFF. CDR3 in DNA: TGTGCCAGCAGCGGGGCCGGGACCACCTACAATGAGCAGTTCTTC.